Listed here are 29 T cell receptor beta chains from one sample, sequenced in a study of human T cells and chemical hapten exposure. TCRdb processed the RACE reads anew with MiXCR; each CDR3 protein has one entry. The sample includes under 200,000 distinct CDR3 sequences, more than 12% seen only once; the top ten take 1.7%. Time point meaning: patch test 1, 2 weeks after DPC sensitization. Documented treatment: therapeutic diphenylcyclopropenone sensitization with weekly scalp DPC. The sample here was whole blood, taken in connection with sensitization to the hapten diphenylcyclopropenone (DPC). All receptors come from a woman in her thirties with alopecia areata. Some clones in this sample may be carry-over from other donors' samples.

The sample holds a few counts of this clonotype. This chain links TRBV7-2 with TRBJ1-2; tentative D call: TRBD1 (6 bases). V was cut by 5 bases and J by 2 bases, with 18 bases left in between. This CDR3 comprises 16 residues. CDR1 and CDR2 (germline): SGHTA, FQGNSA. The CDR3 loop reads CASSQPQGYPNYGYTF. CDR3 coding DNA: TGTGCCAGCAGCCAACCACAGGGATACCCAAACTATGGCTACACCTTC.

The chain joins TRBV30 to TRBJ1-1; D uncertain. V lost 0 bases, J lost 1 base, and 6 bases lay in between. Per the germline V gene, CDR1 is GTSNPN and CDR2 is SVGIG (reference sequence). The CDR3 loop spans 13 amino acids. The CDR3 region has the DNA TGTGCCTGGAGTGTCCTGGGGAACACTGAAGCTTTCTTT. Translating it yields CAWSVLGNTEAFF.

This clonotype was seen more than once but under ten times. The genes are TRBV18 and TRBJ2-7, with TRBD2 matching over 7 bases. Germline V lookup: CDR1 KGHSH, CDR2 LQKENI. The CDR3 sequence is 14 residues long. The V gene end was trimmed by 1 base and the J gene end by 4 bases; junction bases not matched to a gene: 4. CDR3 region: CASSPREGRYEQYF. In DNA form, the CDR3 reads TGTGCCAGCTCACCACGGGAGGGAAGATACGAGCAGTACTTC.

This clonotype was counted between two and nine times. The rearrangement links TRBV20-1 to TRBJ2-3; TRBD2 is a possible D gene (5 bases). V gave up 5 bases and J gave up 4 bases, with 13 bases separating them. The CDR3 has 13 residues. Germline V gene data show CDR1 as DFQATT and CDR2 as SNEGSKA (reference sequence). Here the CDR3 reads CSAPTRFADTQYF. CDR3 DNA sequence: TGCAGTGCTCCAACTAGATTCGCAGATACGCAGTATTTT.

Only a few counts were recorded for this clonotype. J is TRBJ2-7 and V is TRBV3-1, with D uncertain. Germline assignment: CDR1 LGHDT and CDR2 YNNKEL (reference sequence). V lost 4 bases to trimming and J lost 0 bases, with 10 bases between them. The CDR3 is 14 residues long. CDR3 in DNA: TGTGCCAGCAGCCCGTTGGAGTCCTCCTACGAGCAGTACTTC. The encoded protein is CASSPLESSYEQYF.

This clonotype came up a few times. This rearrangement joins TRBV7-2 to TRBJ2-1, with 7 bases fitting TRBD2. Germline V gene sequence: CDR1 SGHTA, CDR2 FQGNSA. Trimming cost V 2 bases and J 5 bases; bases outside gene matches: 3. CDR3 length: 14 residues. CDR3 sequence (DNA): TGTGCCAGCAGCTTAAGCGGGAATAACAATGAGCAGTTCTTC. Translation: CASSLSGNNNEQFF.

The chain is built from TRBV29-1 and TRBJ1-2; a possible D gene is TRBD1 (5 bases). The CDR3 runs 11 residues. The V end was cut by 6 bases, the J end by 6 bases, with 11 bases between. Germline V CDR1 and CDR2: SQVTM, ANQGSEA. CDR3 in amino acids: CSVSQGDGYTF. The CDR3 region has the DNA TGCAGCGTGTCGCAGGGCGATGGCTACACCTTC.

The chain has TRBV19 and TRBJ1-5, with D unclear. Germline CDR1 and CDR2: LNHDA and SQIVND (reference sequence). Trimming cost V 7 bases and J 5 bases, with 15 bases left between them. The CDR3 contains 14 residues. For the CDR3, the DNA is TGTGCCAGTAAAGGCCCGGACGGGGATCAGCCCCAGCATTTT. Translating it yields CASKGPDGDQPQHF. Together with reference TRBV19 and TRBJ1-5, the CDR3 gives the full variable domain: DGGITQSPKYLFRKEGQNVTLSCEQNLNHDAMYWYRQDPGQGLRLIYYSQIVNDFQKGDIAEGYSVSREKKESFPLTVTSAQKNPTAFYLCASKGPDGDQPQHFGDGTRLSIL.

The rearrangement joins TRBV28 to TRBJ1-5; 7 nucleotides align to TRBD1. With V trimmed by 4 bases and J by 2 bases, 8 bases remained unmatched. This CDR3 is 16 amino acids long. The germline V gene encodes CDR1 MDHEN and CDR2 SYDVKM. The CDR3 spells CASSSFQGGGNQPQHF. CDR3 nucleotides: TGTGCCAGCAGTTCCTTCCAGGGGGGTGGCAATCAGCCCCAGCATTTT.

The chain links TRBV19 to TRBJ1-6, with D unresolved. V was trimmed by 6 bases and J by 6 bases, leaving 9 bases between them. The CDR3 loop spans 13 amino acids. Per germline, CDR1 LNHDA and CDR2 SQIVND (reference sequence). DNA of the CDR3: TGTGCCAGTAGCGTCAGCCCTAATTCACCCCTCCACTTT. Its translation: CASSVSPNSPLHF.

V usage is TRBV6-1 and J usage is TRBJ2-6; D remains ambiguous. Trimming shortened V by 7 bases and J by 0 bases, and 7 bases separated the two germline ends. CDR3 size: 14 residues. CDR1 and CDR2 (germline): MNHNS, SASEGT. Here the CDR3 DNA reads TGTGCCAGCACCGCCCTCTCTGGGGCCAACGTCCTGACTTTC. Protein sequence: CASTALSGANVLTF.

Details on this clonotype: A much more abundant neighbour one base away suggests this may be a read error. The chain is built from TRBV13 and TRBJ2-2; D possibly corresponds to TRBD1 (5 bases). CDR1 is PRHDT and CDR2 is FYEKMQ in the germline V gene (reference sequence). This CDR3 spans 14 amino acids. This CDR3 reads CASSQGVNTEELFF. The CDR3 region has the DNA TGTGCCAGCAGCCAGGGCGTGAACACCGAGGAGCTGTTTTTT. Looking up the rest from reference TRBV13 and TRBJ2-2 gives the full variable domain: AAGVIQSPRHLIKEKRETATLKCYPIPRHDTVYWYQQGPGQDPQFLISFYEKMQSDKGSIPDRFSAQQFSDYHSELNMSSLELGDSALYFCASSQGVNTEELFFGEGSRLTVL.

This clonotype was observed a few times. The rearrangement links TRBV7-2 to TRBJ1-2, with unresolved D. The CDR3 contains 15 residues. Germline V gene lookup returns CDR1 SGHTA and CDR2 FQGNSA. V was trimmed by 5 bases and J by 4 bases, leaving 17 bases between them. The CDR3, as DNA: TGTGCCAGCAGCACCAGCGTCAGTTTATCCTATGGCTACACCTTC. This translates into CASSTSVSLSYGYTF.

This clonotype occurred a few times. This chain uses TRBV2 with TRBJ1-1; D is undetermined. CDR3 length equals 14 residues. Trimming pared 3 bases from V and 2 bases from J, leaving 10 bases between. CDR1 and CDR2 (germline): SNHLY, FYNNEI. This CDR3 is CASSDWAVNTEAFF. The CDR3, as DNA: TGTGCCAGCAGTGACTGGGCAGTTAACACTGAAGCTTTCTTT. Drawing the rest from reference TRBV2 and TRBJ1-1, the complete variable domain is EPEVTQTPSHQVTQMGQEVILRCVPISNHLYFYWYRQILGQKVEFLVSFYNNEISEKSEIFDDQFSVERPDGSNFTLKIRSTKLEDSAMYFCASSDWAVNTEAFFGQGTRLTVV.

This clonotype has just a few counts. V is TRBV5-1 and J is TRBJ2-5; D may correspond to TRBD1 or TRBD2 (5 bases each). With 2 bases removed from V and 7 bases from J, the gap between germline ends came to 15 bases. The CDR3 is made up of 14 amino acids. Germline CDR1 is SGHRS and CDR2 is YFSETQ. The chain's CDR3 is CASSLPGPEGTQYF. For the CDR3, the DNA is TGCGCCAGCAGCTTACCGGGACCAGAGGGGACCCAGTACTTC. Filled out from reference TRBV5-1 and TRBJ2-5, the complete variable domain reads KAGVTQTPRYLIKTRGQQVTLSCSPISGHRSVSWYQQTPGQGLQFLFEYFSETQRNKGNFPGRFSGRQFSNSRSEMNVSTLELGDSALYLCASSLPGPEGTQYFGPGTRLLVL.

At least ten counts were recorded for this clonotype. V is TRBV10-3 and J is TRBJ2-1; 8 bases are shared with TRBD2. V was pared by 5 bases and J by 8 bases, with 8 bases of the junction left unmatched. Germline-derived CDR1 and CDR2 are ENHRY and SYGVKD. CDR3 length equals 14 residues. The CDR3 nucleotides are TGTGCCATCAGTAATACAGCGGGAGTCGATGAGCAGTTCTTC. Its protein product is CAISNTAGVDEQFF.

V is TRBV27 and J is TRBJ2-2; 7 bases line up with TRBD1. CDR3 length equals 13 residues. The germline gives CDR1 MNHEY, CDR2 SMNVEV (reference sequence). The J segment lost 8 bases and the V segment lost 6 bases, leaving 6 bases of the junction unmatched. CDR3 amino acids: CASRMTGRGELFF. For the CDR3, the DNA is TGTGCCAGCAGAATGACAGGGCGGGGGGAGCTGTTTTTT.

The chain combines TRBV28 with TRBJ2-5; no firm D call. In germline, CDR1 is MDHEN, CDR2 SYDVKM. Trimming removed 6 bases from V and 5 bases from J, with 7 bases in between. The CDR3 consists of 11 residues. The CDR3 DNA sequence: TGTGCCAGCAGCCGGCCTGAGACCCAGTACTTC. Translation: CASSRPETQYF.

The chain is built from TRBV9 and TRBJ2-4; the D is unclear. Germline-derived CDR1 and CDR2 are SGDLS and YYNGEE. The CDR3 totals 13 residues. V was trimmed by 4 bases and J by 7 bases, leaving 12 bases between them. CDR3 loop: CASSPPNVNIQYF. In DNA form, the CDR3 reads TGTGCCAGCAGCCCCCCCAATGTTAACATTCAGTACTTC.

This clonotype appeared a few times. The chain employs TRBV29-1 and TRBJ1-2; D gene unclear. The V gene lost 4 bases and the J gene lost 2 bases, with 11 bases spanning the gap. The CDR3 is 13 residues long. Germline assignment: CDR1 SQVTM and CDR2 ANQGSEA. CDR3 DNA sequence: TGCAGCGTTGTTAGGTGGGCCAACTATGGCTACACCTTC. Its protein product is CSVVRWANYGYTF. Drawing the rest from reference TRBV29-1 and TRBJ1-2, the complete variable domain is SAVISQKPSRDICQRGTSLTIQCQVDSQVTMMFWYRQQPGQSLTLIATANQGSEATYESGFVIDKFPISRPNLTFSTLTVSNMSPEDSSIYLCSVVRWANYGYTFGSGTRLTVV.

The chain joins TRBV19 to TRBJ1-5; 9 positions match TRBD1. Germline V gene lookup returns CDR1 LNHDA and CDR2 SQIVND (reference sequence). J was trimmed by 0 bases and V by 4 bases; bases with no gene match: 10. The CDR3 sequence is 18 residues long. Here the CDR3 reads CASSTGTGRTFSNQPQHF. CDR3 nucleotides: TGTGCCAGTAGTACTGGGACAGGGAGGACCTTTAGCAATCAGCCCCAGCATTTT.

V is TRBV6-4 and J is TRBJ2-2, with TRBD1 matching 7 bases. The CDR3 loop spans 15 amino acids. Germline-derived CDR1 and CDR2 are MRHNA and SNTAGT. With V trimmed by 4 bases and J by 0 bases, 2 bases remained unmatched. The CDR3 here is CASSAGTANTGELFF. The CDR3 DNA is TGTGCCAGCAGTGCCGGGACAGCGAACACCGGGGAGCTGTTTTTT.

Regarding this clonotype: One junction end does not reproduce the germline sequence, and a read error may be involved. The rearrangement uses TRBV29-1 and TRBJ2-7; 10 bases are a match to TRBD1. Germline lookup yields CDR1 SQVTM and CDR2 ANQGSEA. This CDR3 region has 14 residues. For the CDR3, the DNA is TGCAGCGTGGCGGAGACAGGGGGCCCCTACGAGCACTACTTC. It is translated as CSVAETGGPYEHYF.

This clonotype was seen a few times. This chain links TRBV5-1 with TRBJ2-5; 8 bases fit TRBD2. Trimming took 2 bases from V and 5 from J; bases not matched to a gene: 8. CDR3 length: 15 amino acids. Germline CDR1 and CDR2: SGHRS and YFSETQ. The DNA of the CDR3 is TGCGCCAGCAGCTTAGCCGGGACTAGTGAGGAGACCCAGTACTTC. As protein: CASSLAGTSEETQYF.

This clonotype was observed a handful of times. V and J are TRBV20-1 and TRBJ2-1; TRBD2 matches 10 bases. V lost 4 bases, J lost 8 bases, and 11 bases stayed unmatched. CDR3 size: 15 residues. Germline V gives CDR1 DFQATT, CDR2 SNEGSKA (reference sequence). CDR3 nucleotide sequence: TGCAGTGCTACTCCTCCTAGCGGGAGCGTGCATGAGCAGTTCTTC. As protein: CSATPPSGSVHEQFF.

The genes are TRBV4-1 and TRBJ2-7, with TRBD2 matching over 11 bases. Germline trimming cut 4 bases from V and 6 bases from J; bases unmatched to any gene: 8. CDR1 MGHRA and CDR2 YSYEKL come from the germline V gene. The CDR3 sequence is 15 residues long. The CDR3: CASSPQFGLAGEQYF. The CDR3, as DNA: TGCGCCAGCAGCCCACAATTCGGACTAGCGGGCGAGCAGTACTTC.

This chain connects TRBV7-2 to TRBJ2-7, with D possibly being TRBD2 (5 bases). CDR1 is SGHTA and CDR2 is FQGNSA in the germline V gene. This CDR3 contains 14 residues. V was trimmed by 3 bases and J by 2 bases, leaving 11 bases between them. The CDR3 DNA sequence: TGTGCCAGCAGCTTCGCTCCGGGGACCTACGAGCAGTACTTC. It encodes CASSFAPGTYEQYF. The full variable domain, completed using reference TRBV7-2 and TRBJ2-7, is GAGVSQSPSNKVTEKGKDVELRCDPISGHTALYWYRQSLGQGLEFLIYFQGNSAPDKSGLPSDRFSAERTGGSVSTLTIQRTQQEDSAVYLCASSFAPGTYEQYFGPGTRLTVT.

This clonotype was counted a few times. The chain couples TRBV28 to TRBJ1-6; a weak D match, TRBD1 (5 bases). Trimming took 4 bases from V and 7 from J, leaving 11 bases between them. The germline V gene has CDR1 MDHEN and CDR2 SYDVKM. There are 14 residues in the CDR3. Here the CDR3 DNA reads TGTGCCAGCAGTTCACCGGGGCGCAATTCACCCCTCCACTTT. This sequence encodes CASSSPGRNSPLHF.

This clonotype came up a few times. The CDR3 DNA reads as TGTGCCAGCAGTTACGGGACAGGGGCGAATGAAAAACTGTTTTTT. Encoded protein: CASSYGTGANEKLFF. The chain uses TRBV6-5 and TRBJ1-4; 10 bases are shared with TRBD1. The junction had 2 bases not matched to a gene; V was cut back by 2 bases and J by 5 bases. This CDR3 contains 15 residues. Germline V CDR1 and CDR2: MNHEY, SVGAGI.